The 8 T cell receptor beta chains below all came from one sample that was sequenced in a study of T cells of healthy individuals. TCRdb reprocessed the 5' RACE reads with MiXCR, giving one entry per CDR3 protein. The sample shows fewer than 70,000 distinct CDR3 sequences, 14% to 15% of them seen only once. These receptors came from a human donor in good health.

The chain recombines TRBV7-8 with TRBJ2-5, with unresolved D. Germline V gene lookup returns CDR1 SGHVS and CDR2 FQNEAQ. Between the trimmed V and J ends, which lost 5 bases and 2 bases, there was a span of 21 bases. CDR3 length equals 17 residues. The CDR3 sequence: CASSRRLSGRAQETQYF. The DNA of the CDR3 is TGTGCCAGCAGCCGAAGATTGAGTGGACGGGCACAAGAGACCCAGTACTTC.

Ten or more counts support this clonotype. This rearrangement joins TRBV5-1 to TRBJ2-5, with a tentative D call TRBD2 (5 bases). The ends were cut back, 4 bases at V and 1 base at J, with 17 bases in the middle. The germline CDR1 and CDR2 sequences are SGHRS and YFSETQ. The CDR3 spans 16 residues. The CDR3, as DNA: TGCGCCAGCAGCCTACGTCCGGAGGTACTCCAAGAGACCCAGTACTTC. Protein product: CASSLRPEVLQETQYF.

In nucleotides, the CDR3 is TGCGCCAGCAGCCCCTCGAGGGCGGGCATCACAGATACGCAGTATTTT. Residues: CASSPSRAGITDTQYF. The chain combines TRBV4-3 with TRBJ2-3, with D perhaps TRBD2 (5 bases). Trimming stripped 4 bases from V and 2 bases from J, with 16 bases between. This CDR3 spans 16 amino acids. Germline CDR1 and CDR2: LGHNA and YSLEER.

Many counts were recorded for this clonotype. The gene calls are TRBV24-1 and TRBJ2-4; the match to TRBD2 covers 7 bases. Germline V lookup: CDR1 KGHDR, CDR2 SFDVKD. Germline trimming cut 4 bases from V and 8 bases from J; bases unmatched to any gene: 10. The CDR3 has 15 amino acids. CDR3 protein: CATSERVGRGDIQYF. Written as DNA, the CDR3 is TGTGCCACCAGTGAGAGGGTTGGTCGGGGGGACATTCAGTACTTC.

This clonotype appeared many times. The chain employs TRBV6-2 or TRBV6-3 and TRBJ1-2, with TRBD1 as a possible D gene (5 bases). The CDR3 runs 14 residues. Trimming left V 2 bases short and J 0 bases short, with 7 bases between. Germline V CDR1 and CDR2: MNHEY, SVGEGT. CDR3 sequence reads: CASSYTGANYGYTF. In DNA form, the CDR3 reads TGTGCCAGCAGTTACACGGGGGCTAACTATGGCTACACCTTC.

This clonotype has a count of ten or more. The chain employs TRBV12-3 or TRBV12-4 and TRBJ2-1; possibly TRBD1 or TRBD2 for D (5 bases each). The CDR3 covers 13 residues. Trimming shortened V by 4 bases and J by 9 bases, and 13 bases separated the two germline ends. CDR3 sequence (DNA): TGTGCCAGCAGTTGGCAGGGACGGGGTGAGCAGTTCTTC. The encoded protein is CASSWQGRGEQFF.

In its sample, this clonotype was seen a few times. This chain connects TRBV9 to TRBJ2-5; tentatively, D is TRBD2 (6 bases). Germline CDR1 reads SGDLS; CDR2 reads YYNGEE. V gave up 4 bases and J gave up 5 bases, with 21 bases separating them. The CDR3 totals 16 residues. CDR3 region: CASSPHLSPGEETQYF. DNA of the CDR3: TGTGCCAGCAGCCCCCATCTTTCTCCGGGAGAGGAGACCCAGTACTTC.

This clonotype was detected ten times or more. V and J are TRBV6-2 or TRBV6-3 and TRBJ2-2, with TRBD2 identical over 8 bases. The CDR3 extends over 15 amino acids. V dropped 6 bases and J dropped 6; count of bases not matched to a gene: 9. Germline values: CDR1 MNHEY, CDR2 SVGEGT. CDR3 amino acids: CASSPSGGPAGELFF. CDR3 DNA: TGTGCCAGCAGCCCCAGCGGGGGTCCGGCCGGGGAGCTGTTTTTT.